The 5 T cell receptor beta chains below were found in one sample sequenced in a study of PD-1 blockade in classical Hodgkin lymphoma. Relapse was seen in all patients after autologous stem cell transplantation, and brentuximab vedotin exposure was variable. The table came from immunoSEQ multiplex PCR; TCRdb's copy has only in-frame clones and leaves some out. This sample has around 40,000 clones, with around 80% found just once. Sequences were derived from peripheral blood mononuclear cells (PBMCs), sampled at baseline. The receptors stem from a human donor with classical Hodgkin lymphoma.

The genes are TRBV6-5 and TRBJ2-3; no reliable D call. Germline CDR1 and CDR2: MNHEY and SVGAGI. The CDR3 totals 15 residues. Trimming took off 5 bases at V and 2 bases at J, with 14 bases between the two ends. As DNA, the CDR3 is TGTGCCAGCAGTCGCGATCCGTACCCCACAGATACGCAGTATTTT. It encodes CASSRDPYPTDTQYF.

The chain has TRBV21-1 and TRBJ2-7; the D segment call TRBD2 is taken from the table without a DNA check. TRBV21-1 is shown as a pseudogene. This CDR3 spans 14 amino acids. CDR3 sequence (DNA): TGTGCCAGCAGCAAAGGGGGAGCCTCCTACGAGCAGTACTTC. Translating it yields CASSKGGASYEQYF.

CDR3 loop: CASSPGLAGTDTQYF. CDR3 sequence (DNA): TGTGCCAGCAGCCCGGGACTAGCGGGCACAGATACGCAGTATTTT. The V gene is TRBV11-2, the J gene TRBJ2-3; 11 bases align to TRBD2. Losses at the gene ends were 5 bases for V and 1 base for J; bases not matched to a gene: 2. CDR3 length: 15 amino acids. Per germline, CDR1 SGHAT and CDR2 FQNNGV.

This rearrangement joins TRBV7-9 to TRBJ1-2; possibly TRBD1 for D (5 bases). CDR3 length equals 14 residues. V shed 2 bases and J shed 5 bases, with 12 bases lying between them. Germline values: CDR1 SEHNR, CDR2 FQNEAQ (reference sequence). CDR3 sequence: CASSLSAQGYGYTF. The DNA for the CDR3 is TGTGCCAGCAGCTTAAGTGCCCAGGGTTATGGCTACACCTTC. The variable domain in full, with the rest retrieved from reference TRBV7-9 and TRBJ1-2, is DTGVSQNPRHKITKRGQNVTFRCDPISEHNRLYWYRQTLGQGPEFLTYFQNEAQLEKSRLLSDRFSAERPKGSFSTLEIQRTEQGDSAMYLCASSLSAQGYGYTFGSGTRLTVV.

The chain combines TRBV7-2 with TRBJ2-1, with 10 bases identical to TRBD2. The CDR3 extends over 14 amino acids. The junction had 8 bases not matched to a gene; V was cut back by 5 bases and J by 10 bases. The germline CDR1 and CDR2 sequences are SGHTA and FQGNSA. Here the CDR3 DNA reads TGTGCCAGCAGCCTCGGGACTAGCGACAGAGAGCAGTTCTTC. This encodes CASSLGTSDREQFF.